Listed below are T cell receptor beta chains from one sample, sequenced in a study of blood T cells in healthy people across ages. TCRdb passed the 5' RACE reads through MiXCR, listing each CDR3 protein once. Of 700,000 to 950,000 distinct CDR3 sequences in the sample, roughly 45% were seen once. The specimen was blood. These receptors all stem from a woman in her sixties in good health. The conserved cysteine and the conserved F or W are not part of the CDR3 here. D genes are given only for firm matches.

j_gene	v_gene	d_gene	CDR3aa
TRBJ2-5	TRBV10-3	NA	AISGGGGETQY
TRBJ1-4	TRBV6-1	NA	ASELEGKLF
TRBJ2-2	TRBV6-5	NA	ASRFTPNTGELF
TRBJ2-7	TRBV25-1	TRBD1	ATGTGGPYEQY
TRBJ2-2	TRBV18	TRBD1	ASSPRQGNTGELF
TRBJ2-1	TRBV11-2	NA	ARSLMSLDGAVGKQF
TRBJ2-5	TRBV2	NA	ASSEANVGQETQY
TRBJ1-5	TRBV6-2/TRBV6-3	TRBD1	ASSSPRGRGRHEYSNQPQH
TRBJ2-7	TRBV6-5	NA	ASSSSWGVREQY
TRBJ2-5	TRBV20-1	NA	SASPPVTQY
TRBJ2-7	TRBV4-1	NA	ASSTHLSYEQY
TRBJ2-1	TRBV6-2/TRBV6-3	NA	ASTQLRDAAYNEQF
TRBJ2-1	TRBV29-1	NA	SVVRANEQF
TRBJ1-1	TRBV7-9	NA	ASSRVTENTKAF
TRBJ2-6	TRBV3-1	TRBD1	ASSLLGQAFSGANVLS
TRBJ1-5	TRBV12-3/TRBV12-4	NA	ASTPGQNQPQH
TRBJ2-5	TRBV12-5	NA	ASGSGEKGRETQY
TRBJ1-2	TRBV3-1	NA	ASSLEGPGYGYT
TRBJ1-2	TRBV7-9	TRBD1	ASSITTGQGNYGYT
TRBJ2-2	TRBV20-1	NA	SARGRAMTGELF
TRBJ1-1	TRBV3-1	NA	ASSQGVTARTEAF
NA	TRBV11-3	TRBD1	ASSTDRDGYEQY
TRBJ2-3	TRBV7-2	NA	GSSPTGESSTDTQY
TRBJ2-7	TRBV7-5	NA	ISVSEAQEYSGTRGSYEQY
TRBJ2-7	TRBV18	NA	ASFTAPAPLREQY
TRBJ2-2	TRBV6-5	TRBD1	ASRPLGTGTTGELF
TRBJ2-1	TRBV18	TRBD2	ASSALAGPYNEQF
TRBJ2-7	TRBV3-1	TRBD2	ASSQGGTSGTYEQY
TRBJ2-2	TRBV6-2/TRBV6-3	NA	ATQQRGGELF
TRBJ2-4	TRBV12-3/TRBV12-4	NA	ASSPARGNIQY
TRBJ2-6	TRBV2	TRBD1	ASSPLLGQGHLASGANVLT
TRBJ1-6	TRBV7-2	NA	ASSLQGYSPLH
TRBJ2-4	TRBV12-3/TRBV12-4	NA	ASSATEGADIQY
TRBJ1-1	TRBV2	TRBD1	ASIPRGGEAF
TRBJ2-5	TRBV29-1	NA	SVGGPAEGGETQY